The 29 T cell receptor beta chains presented below share a single source sample, sequenced in a study of siplizumab effects on memory and regulatory T cells. The protocol was immunoSEQ multiplex PCR, while the TCRdb copy is restricted to in-frame clones and leaves out a portion. The sample holds about 56,000 clones, about 97% seen once. Input material: naive CD8+ T cells sorted from blood. Receptors originate from a human donor in good health.

The chain is built from TRBV2 and TRBJ1-1, with TRBD1 identical over 9 bases. CDR3 length: 14 amino acids. After removal of 8 bases from V and 1 base from J, the junction contained 5 bases not matched to a gene. CDR1 is SNHLY, CDR2 FYNNEI, per germline. The CDR3 reads CASVGGQGNTEAFF. The DNA for the CDR3 is TGTGCCAGCGTTGGGGGACAGGGGAACACTGAAGCTTTCTTT.

The V gene is TRBV6-6, the J gene TRBJ2-2, with D tentatively TRBD1 or TRBD2 (6 bases each). CDR3 length: 16 residues. CDR1 and CDR2 from the germline V gene are MNHNY and SVGAGI (reference sequence). With 5 bases removed from V and 2 bases from J, the gap between germline ends came to 15 bases. Written as DNA, the CDR3 is TGTGCCAGCAGTCCCCGCGGGACACTTAACACCGGGGAGCTGTTTTTT. Amino acid sequence: CASSPRGTLNTGELFF.

The chain combines TRBV19 with TRBJ2-7; 9 nucleotides line up with TRBD2. The CDR3 has 16 amino acids. The V gene's germline CDR1 is LNHDA and CDR2 SQIVND (reference sequence). Trimming removed 3 bases from V and 2 bases from J; junction bases left unmatched: 8. The CDR3 nucleotides read TGTGCCAGTAGTATCCCCACAGCGGGAGGAACCTACGAGCAGTACTTC. This encodes CASSIPTAGGTYEQYF.

The chain carries TRBV27 and TRBJ1-1; D is uncertain. This CDR3 spans 13 amino acids. Germline loops: CDR1 MNHEY, CDR2 SMNVEV (reference sequence). V was trimmed by 3 bases and J by 1 base, leaving 6 bases between them. The CDR3 DNA sequence: TGTGCCAGCAGTTTTGGGCAGAACACTGAAGCTTTCTTT. Translating gives CASSFGQNTEAFF.

The J gene is TRBJ1-5, the V gene TRBV2; D is perhaps TRBD1 (6 bases). CDR1 is SNHLY, CDR2 FYNNEI, per germline. The CDR3 covers 14 residues. V lost 4 bases and J 4 bases, leaving 11 bases between the germline ends. CDR3 sequence (DNA): TGTGCCAGCAGTGTTTTCAGGGGTAATCAGCCCCAGCATTTT. Protein sequence: CASSVFRGNQPQHF.

CDR3 protein: CASSDSAGSTDTQYF. CDR3 nucleotide sequence: TGTGCCAGCAGTGACTCAGCGGGGAGCACAGATACGCAGTATTTT. The rearrangement links TRBV6-4 to TRBJ2-3; 7 bases are a match to TRBD2. The CDR3 consists of 15 residues. V lost 0 bases and J lost 0; bases outside the gene matches: 0. Germline CDR1 and CDR2: MRHNA and SNTAGT.

The chain uses TRBV5-4 and TRBJ2-3, with D possibly being TRBD1 (5 bases). The CDR3 totals 17 residues. Trimming cost V 0 bases and J 2 bases, with 16 bases left between them. Germline-derived CDR1 and CDR2 are SGHNT and YYREEE (reference sequence). The chain's CDR3 is CASSLVGQPSSTDTQYF. The CDR3 coding sequence is TGTGCCAGCAGCTTGGTAGGACAACCTTCTTCCACAGATACGCAGTATTTT.

The V gene is TRBV5-1, the J gene TRBJ2-6; 10 nucleotides line up with TRBD1. The germline CDR1 and CDR2 sequences are SGHRS and YFSETQ. The CDR3 runs 17 residues. V shed 4 bases, J shed 0 bases, and the junction held 4 bases outside the gene matches. CDR3 in amino acids: CASSPGQGISGANVLTF. CDR3 nucleotides: TGCGCCAGCAGCCCGGGACAGGGGATCTCTGGGGCCAACGTCCTGACTTTC. The entire variable domain, with the rest obtained from reference TRBV5-1 and TRBJ2-6, is as follows: KAGVTQTPRYLIKTRGQQVTLSCSPISGHRSVSWYQQTPGQGLQFLFEYFSETQRNKGNFPGRFSGRQFSNSRSEMNVSTLELGDSALYLCASSPGQGISGANVLTFGAGSRLTVL.

In DNA form, the CDR3 reads TGTGCCAGCTCACCACTCTCCTTAGGCCTAGCGGAGACTTACAATGAGCAGTTCTTC. Protein sequence: CASSPLSLGLAETYNEQFF. The V and J genes are TRBV18 and TRBJ2-1, with TRBD2 identical over 7 bases. From germline, CDR1 is KGHSH and CDR2 LQKENI. The length of the CDR3 is 19 residues. V was pared by 1 base and J by 4 bases, with 16 bases of the junction left unmatched.

This chain links TRBV9 with TRBJ2-7, with D perhaps given as TRBD1 or TRBD2 (5 bases each). This CDR3 region has 14 residues. The germline V gene has CDR1 SGDLS and CDR2 YYNGEE. Trimming left V 5 bases short and J 6 bases short, with 18 bases between. The CDR3 loop is CASSPGPESSEQYF. DNA of the CDR3: TGTGCCAGCAGTCCGGGACCCGAATCGAGCGAGCAGTACTTC.

The chain is built from TRBV4-1 and TRBJ2-5; 7 nucleotides match TRBD2. Germline trimming cut 2 bases from V and 1 base from J; bases unmatched to any gene: 1. The germline V gene encodes CDR1 MGHRA and CDR2 YSYEKL. The CDR3 contains 14 residues. The CDR3 spells CASSQRTSQETQYF. The CDR3 DNA reads TGCGCCAGCAGCCAAAGGACTAGCCAAGAGACCCAGTACTTC.

This chain links TRBV19 with TRBJ1-1; D is uncertain. Germline lookup yields CDR1 LNHDA and CDR2 SQIVND (reference sequence). V lost 3 bases to trimming and J lost 3 bases, with 8 bases between them. The CDR3 covers 13 residues. In nucleotides, the CDR3 is TGTGCCAGTAGTATCCCTCGGGACACTGAAGCTTTCTTT. Translating it yields CASSIPRDTEAFF.

The J gene is TRBJ2-2, the V gene TRBV25-1, with a weak D call TRBD2 (5 bases). The CDR3 consists of 15 residues. Trimming shortened V by 1 base and J by 7 bases, and 13 bases separated the two germline ends. Germline CDR1 is MGHDK and CDR2 is SYGVNS. The CDR3 DNA reads TGTGCCAGCAGTGAATCAGCTAGCTTAGGCGGGGAGCTGTTTTTT. The encoded protein is CASSESASLGGELFF.

The chain carries TRBV7-2 and TRBJ2-7, with a tentative D call TRBD1 (8 bases). Trimming took 3 bases from V and 6 from J, leaving 15 bases between them. The CDR3 is 14 amino acids. Germline V lookup: CDR1 SGHTA, CDR2 FQGNSA. CDR3 sequence (DNA): TGTGCCAGCAGCTTCGGACAGGGAGGGGCCGAGCAGTACTTC. Translating gives CASSFGQGGAEQYF.

The chain couples TRBV4-1 to TRBJ2-7, with no clear D. Trimming took off 1 base at V and 1 base at J, with 8 bases between the two ends. The CDR3 has 14 residues. Germline lookup yields CDR1 MGHRA and CDR2 YSYEKL. CDR3 in amino acids: CASSQVGFSYEQYF. The DNA of the CDR3 is TGCGCCAGCAGCCAAGTTGGGTTTTCCTACGAGCAGTACTTC.

The V gene is TRBV4-1, the J gene TRBJ2-1; the match to TRBD2 covers 8 bases. Losses at the gene ends were 3 bases for V and 4 bases for J; bases not matched to a gene: 2. This CDR3 is built from 14 residues. Per germline, CDR1 MGHRA and CDR2 YSYEKL. The CDR3 loop is CASSHREGYNEQFF. In DNA form, the CDR3 reads TGCGCCAGCAGCCACCGGGAGGGATACAATGAGCAGTTCTTC.

This chain connects TRBV12-5 to TRBJ1-4, with D unclear. V was trimmed by 3 bases and J by 8 bases, leaving 7 bases between them. Per germline, CDR1 LGHNT and CDR2 FRNRAP. There are 12 residues in the CDR3. This CDR3 is CASGFGEEKLFF. In DNA form, the CDR3 reads TGTGCTAGTGGTTTCGGGGAGGAAAAACTGTTTTTT.

The chain carries TRBV29-1 and TRBJ2-1; D is ambiguous. Trimming removed 3 bases at V and 8 bases at J, with 5 bases between. CDR3 length: 10 amino acids. Germline assignment: CDR1 SQVTM and CDR2 ANQGSEA. CDR3 nucleotide sequence: TGCAGCGTTGACTCCTATGAGCAGTTCTTC. Encoded protein: CSVDSYEQFF.

The chain has TRBV15 and TRBJ2-7; D is perhaps TRBD1 (6 bases). Germline V gene lookup returns CDR1 LNHNV and CDR2 YYDKDF (reference sequence). There are 15 residues in the CDR3. Trimming left V 5 bases short and J 5 bases short, with 19 bases between. In nucleotides, the CDR3 is TGTGCCACCAGCGTTAGAGTGTCAGGGGTCGACGAGCAGTACTTC. Translation: CATSVRVSGVDEQYF.

The rearrangement links TRBV6-1 to TRBJ2-7; 10 bases agree with TRBD2. Per the germline V gene, CDR1 is MNHNS and CDR2 is SASEGT. J gave up 2 bases and V 3 bases, and 7 bases lay outside the gene matches. The CDR3 consists of 16 residues. This CDR3 is CASSDPGTSVAYEQYF. DNA of the CDR3: TGTGCCAGCAGTGACCCCGGGACTAGCGTAGCCTACGAGCAGTACTTC.

This chain uses TRBV4-1 with TRBJ2-7; 9 bases match TRBD2. V was pared by 3 bases and J by 4 bases, with 7 bases of the junction left unmatched. Germline lookup yields CDR1 MGHRA and CDR2 YSYEKL. The CDR3 consists of 15 residues. The CDR3 is CASSQIAGAGYEQYF. The CDR3 DNA sequence: TGCGCCAGCAGCCAGATAGCGGGAGCCGGGTACGAGCAGTACTTC.

The chain has TRBV7-3 and TRBJ2-1; D may correspond to TRBD1 or TRBD2 (5 bases each). This CDR3 is 13 amino acids long. The V and J ends lost 1 base and 8 bases respectively, with 9 bases between them. From germline, CDR1 is SGHTA and CDR2 FQGTGA. The CDR3 loop reads CASSLISGHEQFF. The DNA of the CDR3 is TGTGCCAGCAGCTTAATTTCGGGGCATGAGCAGTTCTTC.

CDR3 protein: CASSLGRGYEQYF. The CDR3 coding sequence is TGTGCCAGCAGCTTAGGGAGGGGCTACGAGCAGTACTTC. The chain carries TRBV11-1 and TRBJ2-7, with a possible D match to TRBD2 (6 bases). Looked up from germline, CDR1 is SGHAT and CDR2 is FQDESV (reference sequence). V gave up 1 base and J gave up 3 bases, with 7 bases separating them. The CDR3 extends over 13 amino acids.

As to this clone: Different DNA sequences within this sample yield the same CDR3. V is TRBV11-2 and J is TRBJ2-7; unclear D gene. Trimming pared 1 base from V and 2 bases from J, leaving 9 bases between. Germline V gene sequence: CDR1 SGHAT, CDR2 FQNNGV. There are 14 residues in the CDR3. The CDR3 here is CASSLGQATYEQYF. The DNA of the CDR3 is TGTGCCAGCAGCTTAGGGCAGGCCACCTACGAGCAGTACTTC.

The chain uses TRBV6-5 and TRBJ2-1, with D unclear. Germline values: CDR1 MNHEY, CDR2 SVGAGI. CDR3 length equals 14 residues. Trimming took 2 bases from V and 0 from J, leaving 5 bases between them. The CDR3 reads CASSYAGSYNEQFF. CDR3 bases: TGTGCCAGCAGTTACGCTGGCTCCTACAATGAGCAGTTCTTC.

V usage is TRBV25-1 and J usage is TRBJ2-3, with 8 bases aligning to TRBD2. CDR1 MGHDK and CDR2 SYGVNS come from the germline V gene. The CDR3 is 16 amino acids. The V and J ends lost 4 bases and 6 bases, in that order; junction bases with no gene match: 12. The DNA for the CDR3 is TGTGCCAGCAGTGGACGGGAAGAGCGGGAGTCTGATACGCAGTATTTT. It codes for CASSGREERESDTQYF.

The chain is built from TRBV29-1 and TRBJ1-3; D not resolved. The ends were cut back, 3 bases at V and 7 bases at J, with 13 bases in the middle. Looked up from germline, CDR1 is SQVTM and CDR2 is ANQGSEA. The CDR3 length is 13 residues. The CDR3 sequence is CSVDEENGNTIYF. In DNA, the CDR3 is TGCAGCGTTGATGAGGAGAATGGGAACACCATATATTTT.

The table lists this clone with a count of one. The rearrangement uses TRBV4-1 and TRBJ1-4; the match to TRBD1 covers 7 bases. This CDR3 has 15 residues. Trimming took 4 bases from V and 7 from J; bases not matched to a gene: 9. CDR1 is MGHRA, CDR2 YSYEKL, per germline. The CDR3, as DNA: TGCGCCAGCAGCCCGACCGGACAGGTGGGTGAAAAACTGTTTTTT. This translates into CASSPTGQVGEKLFF.

CDR3 nucleotides: TGTGCCTGGAGGAAAGGATACGAGCAGTACTTC. Residues: CAWRKGYEQYF. The chain couples TRBV30 to TRBJ2-7; no clear D gene. Trimming stripped 3 bases from V and 4 bases from J, with 7 bases between. CDR1 GTSNPN and CDR2 SVGIG come from the germline V gene (reference sequence). This CDR3 region has 11 residues.